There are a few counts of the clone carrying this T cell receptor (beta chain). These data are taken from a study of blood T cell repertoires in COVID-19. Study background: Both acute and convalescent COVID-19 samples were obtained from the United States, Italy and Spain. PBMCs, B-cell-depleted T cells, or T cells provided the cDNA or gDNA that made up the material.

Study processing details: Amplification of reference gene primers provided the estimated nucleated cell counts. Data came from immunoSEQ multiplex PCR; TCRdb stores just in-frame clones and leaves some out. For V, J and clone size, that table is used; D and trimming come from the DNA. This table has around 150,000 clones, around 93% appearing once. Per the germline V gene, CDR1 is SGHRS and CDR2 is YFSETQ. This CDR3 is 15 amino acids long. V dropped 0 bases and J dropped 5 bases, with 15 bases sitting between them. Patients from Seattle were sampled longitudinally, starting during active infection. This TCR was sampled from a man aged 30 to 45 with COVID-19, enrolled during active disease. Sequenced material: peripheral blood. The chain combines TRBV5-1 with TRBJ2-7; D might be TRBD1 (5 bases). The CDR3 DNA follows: TGCGCCAGCAGCTTGGGAGACCCAGGGCGCGACGAGCAGTACTTC. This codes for CASSLGDPGRDEQYF.